The present T cell receptor (beta chain) was sequenced within a study of CD8 T cells in ankylosing spondylitis. Points from the study as a whole: Earlier literature documents some of the motif variants in reactive arthritis synovial fluid and blood. CD8+ by phenotype, disease-linked clones were relatively rare in peripheral blood.

Via MiXCR, TCRdb re-called the 5' RACE reads, giving one row per CDR3 protein. The data show about 25,000 distinct CDR3 sequences, 2% to 3% seen once. This clonotype was counted at least ten times. Its cognate antigen is unknown. Per the germline V gene, CDR1 is SGDLS and CDR2 is YYNGEE. The J segment lost 1 base and the V segment lost 4 bases, leaving 13 bases of the junction unmatched. This CDR3 has 18 residues. The material sequenced was blood, either unsorted or a sorted T cell fraction (not recorded which). The sequence came from a female donor with ankylosing spondylitis or in good health (not recorded which). The chain couples TRBV9 to TRBJ2-2; 7 positions agree with TRBD1. The CDR3 sequence is CASSKGAGDRGNTGELFF. CDR3 sequence (DNA): TGTGCCAGCAGCAAGGGGGCAGGTGATAGGGGGAACACCGGGGAGCTGTTTTTT.